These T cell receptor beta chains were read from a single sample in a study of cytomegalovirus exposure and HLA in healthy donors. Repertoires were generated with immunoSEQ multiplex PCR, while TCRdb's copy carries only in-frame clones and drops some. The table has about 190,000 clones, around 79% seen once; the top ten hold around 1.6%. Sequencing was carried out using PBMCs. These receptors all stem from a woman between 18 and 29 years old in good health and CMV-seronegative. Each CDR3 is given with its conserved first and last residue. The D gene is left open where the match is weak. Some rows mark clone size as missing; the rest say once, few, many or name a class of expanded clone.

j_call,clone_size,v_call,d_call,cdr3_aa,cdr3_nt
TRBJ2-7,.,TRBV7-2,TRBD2,CASSPLLAGGRDEQYF,TGTGCCAGCAGCCCTCTTCTAGCGGGGGGCAGGGACGAGCAGTACTTC
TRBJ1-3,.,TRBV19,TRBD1,CASINTDRANTIYF,TGTGCCAGTATCAACACGGACAGGGCAAACACCATATATTTT
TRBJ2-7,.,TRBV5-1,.,CASSDSPYEQYF,TGCGCCAGCAGCGACTCACCCTACGAGCAGTACTTC
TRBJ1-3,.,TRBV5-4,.,CASSSGQGNTIYF,TGTGCCAGCAGCTCCGGACAGGGAAACACCATATATTTT
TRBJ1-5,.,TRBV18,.,CASSPGDSNQPQHF,TGTGCCAGCTCACCGGGAGATAGCAATCAGCCCCAGCATTTT
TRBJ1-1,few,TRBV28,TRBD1,CASSFGTGYTEAFF,TGTGCCAGCAGTTTTGGGACAGGATACACTGAAGCTTTCTTT
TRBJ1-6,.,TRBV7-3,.,CASSFSKNSPLHF,TGTGCCAGCAGCTTCTCTAAGAATTCACCCCTCCACTTT
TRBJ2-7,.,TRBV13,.,CASSLGDHGLDEQYF,TGTGCCAGCAGCTTAGGGGACCACGGACTTGACGAGCAGTACTTC
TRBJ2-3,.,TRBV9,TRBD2,CASSVEGLEDTQYF,TGTGCCAGCAGCGTAGAGGGACTAGAAGATACGCAGTATTTT
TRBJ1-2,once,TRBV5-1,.,CASSPWQGFEGYGYTF,TGCGCCAGCAGCCCCTGGCAAGGTTTCGAGGGCTATGGCTACACCTTC
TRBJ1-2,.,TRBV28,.,CASNGGAQYGYTF,TGTGCCAGCAACGGGGGGGCTCAATATGGCTACACCTTC
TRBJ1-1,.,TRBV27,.,CASSKQGTEAFF,TGTGCCAGCAGTAAACAGGGAACTGAAGCTTTCTTT
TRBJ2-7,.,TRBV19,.,CASSVGLSSDYEQYF,TGTGCCAGTAGTGTTGGATTATCGAGCGACTACGAGCAGTACTTC
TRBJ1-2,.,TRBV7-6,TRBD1,CASSLGQGHGYTF,TGTGCCAGCAGCCTTGGACAGGGACATGGCTACACCTTC
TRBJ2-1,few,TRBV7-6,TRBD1,CASSSGTGGNNEQFF,TGTGCCAGCAGCTCTGGGACAGGGGGGAACAATGAGCAGTTCTTC
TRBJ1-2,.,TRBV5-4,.,CASSLALPEGINYGYTF,TGTGCCAGCAGCTTGGCACTCCCGGAGGGAATAAACTATGGCTACACCTTC
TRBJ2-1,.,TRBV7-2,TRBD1,CASSSWQGVNEQFF,TGTGCCAGCAGCTCCTGGCAGGGGGTCAATGAGCAGTTCTTC
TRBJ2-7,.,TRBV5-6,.,CASSLTYEQYF,TGTGCCAGCAGCCTTACTTACGAGCAGTACTTC
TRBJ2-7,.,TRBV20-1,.,CSGQGYEQYF,TGCAGTGGTCAGGGTTACGAGCAGTACTTC
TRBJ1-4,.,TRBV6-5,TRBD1,CASSYSGTGTEKLFF,TGTGCCAGCAGTTACTCCGGGACAGGGACTGAAAAACTGTTTTTT
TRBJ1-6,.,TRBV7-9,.,CASSLESNSPLHF,TGTGCCAGCAGCTTGGAGAGTAATTCACCCCTCCACTTT
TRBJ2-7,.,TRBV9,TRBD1,CASSSADRVIYEQYF,TGTGCCAGCAGCTCGGCGGACAGGGTAATTTACGAGCAGTACTTC
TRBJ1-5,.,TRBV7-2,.,CASSPVGGELPQHF,TGTGCCAGCAGCCCCGTCGGGGGGGAACTTCCCCAGCATTTT
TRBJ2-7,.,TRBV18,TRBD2,CASSTSGGYEQYF,TGTGCCAGCTCAACTAGCGGAGGCTACGAGCAGTACTTC
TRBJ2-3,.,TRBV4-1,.,CASSTRQSTDTQYF,TGCGCCAGCAGCACCCGACAGAGCACAGATACGCAGTATTTT
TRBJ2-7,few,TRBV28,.,CASGRQQNYEQYF,TGTGCCAGCGGTCGACAGCAGAACTACGAGCAGTACTTC
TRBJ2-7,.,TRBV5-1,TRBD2,CASSQLAGSRGAEQYF,TGCGCCAGCAGTCAACTAGCGGGAAGCCGAGGGGCCGAGCAGTACTTC
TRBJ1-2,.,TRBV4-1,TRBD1,CASSPGQDRNYGYTF,TGCGCCAGCAGCCCGGGACAGGATCGTAACTATGGCTACACCTTC
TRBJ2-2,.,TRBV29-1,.,CSAGIIPNTGELFF,TGCTCCGCTGGCATCATTCCGAACACCGGGGAGCTGTTTTTT
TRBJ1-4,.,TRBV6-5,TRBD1,CASSYGQGKEKLFF,TGTGCCAGCAGTTACGGACAGGGCAAAGAAAAACTGTTTTTT
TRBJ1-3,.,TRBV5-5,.,CASSSTVSQHSGNTIYF,TGTGCCAGCAGCTCCACAGTGTCACAGCACTCTGGAAACACCATATATTTT
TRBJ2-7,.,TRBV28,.,CASTTGKPTYEQYF,TGTGCCAGCACCACAGGGAAACCCACCTACGAGCAGTACTTC
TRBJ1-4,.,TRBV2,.,CASSEGSGARPFNEKLFF,TGTGCCAGCAGTGAAGGCTCAGGGGCCAGGCCCTTTAATGAAAAACTGTTTTTT
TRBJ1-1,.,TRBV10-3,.,CAISERDTNTEAFF,TGTGCCATCAGTGAGAGGGACACGAACACTGAAGCTTTCTTT
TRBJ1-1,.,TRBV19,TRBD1,CASSRLPGQLNTEAFF,TGTGCCAGTAGTCGCTTACCGGGACAGTTGAACACTGAAGCTTTCTTT
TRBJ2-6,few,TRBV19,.,CASSPAARSPGANVLTF,TGTGCCAGTAGTCCCGCGGCACGTTCACCTGGGGCCAACGTCCTGACTTTC
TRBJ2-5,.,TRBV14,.,CASRGGNESWGEQYF,TGTGCCAGCAGAGGCGGGAACGAATCCTGGGGGGAGCAGTACTTC
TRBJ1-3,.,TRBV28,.,CASSLPGAADSGNTIYF,TGTGCCAGCAGTTTACCAGGGGCTGCAGACTCTGGAAACACCATATATTTT
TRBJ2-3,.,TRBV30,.,CAWSVSEGAITDTQYF,TGTGCCTGGAGTGTATCCGAAGGGGCCATCACAGATACGCAGTATTTT
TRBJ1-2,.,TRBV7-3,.,CASSLSIGDGYTF,TGTGCCAGCAGCTTATCAATCGGGGATGGCTACACCTTC
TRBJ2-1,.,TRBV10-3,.,CAISESAQEQFF,TGTGCCATCAGTGAGTCGGCCCAGGAGCAGTTCTTC
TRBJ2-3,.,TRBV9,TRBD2,CASSAGLAGSSSTDTQYF,TGTGCCAGCAGCGCGGGACTAGCGGGTTCTTCTAGCACAGATACGCAGTATTTT
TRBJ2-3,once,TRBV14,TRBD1,CASSQWGQGRASGEDTQYF,TGTGCCAGCAGCCAATGGGGACAGGGTCGGGCGTCCGGAGAAGATACGCAGTATTTT
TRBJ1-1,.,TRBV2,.,CASRTGRSPNTEAFF,TGTGCCAGCAGAACAGGGAGATCTCCGAACACTGAAGCTTTCTTT
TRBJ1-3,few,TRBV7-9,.,CASTPRGTSGNTIYF,TGTGCCAGCACCCCTCGCGGGACCTCTGGAAACACCATATATTTT
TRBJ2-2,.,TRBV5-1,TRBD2,CASSTGLAGASNTGELFF,TGCGCCAGCAGCACGGGACTAGCGGGGGCCTCGAACACCGGGGAGCTGTTTTTT
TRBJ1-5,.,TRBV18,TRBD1,CASSRTSGGISNQPQHF,TGTGCCAGCTCACGAACATCAGGGGGAATCAGCAATCAGCCCCAGCATTTT
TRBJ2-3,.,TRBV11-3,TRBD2,CASSLEASGRRRTDTQYF,TGTGCCAGCAGCTTAGAGGCGAGCGGGAGGAGGCGCACAGATACGCAGTATTTT
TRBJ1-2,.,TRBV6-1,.,CASSTPDSWYGYTF,TGTGCCAGCAGTACTCCGGACAGTTGGTATGGCTACACCTTC
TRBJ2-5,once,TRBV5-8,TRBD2,CASSNNVLAGGGETQYF,TGTGCCAGCTCAAACAACGTGCTAGCGGGAGGAGGTGAGACCCAGTACTTC